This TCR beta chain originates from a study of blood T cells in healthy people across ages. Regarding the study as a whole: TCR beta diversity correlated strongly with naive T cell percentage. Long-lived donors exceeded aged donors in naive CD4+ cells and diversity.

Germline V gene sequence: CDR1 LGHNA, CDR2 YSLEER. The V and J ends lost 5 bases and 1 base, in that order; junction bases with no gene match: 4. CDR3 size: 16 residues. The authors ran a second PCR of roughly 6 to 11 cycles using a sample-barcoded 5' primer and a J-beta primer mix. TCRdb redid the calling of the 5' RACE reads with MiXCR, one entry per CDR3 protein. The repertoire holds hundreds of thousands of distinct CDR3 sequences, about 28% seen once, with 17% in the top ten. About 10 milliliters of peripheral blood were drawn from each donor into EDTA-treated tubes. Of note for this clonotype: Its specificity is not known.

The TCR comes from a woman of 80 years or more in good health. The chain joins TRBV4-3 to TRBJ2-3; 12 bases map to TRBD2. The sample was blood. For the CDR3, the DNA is TGCGCCAGCAGCGAGAGACTAGCGGGGGGCACAGATACGCAGTATTTT. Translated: CASSERLAGGTDTQYF.